The clone carrying this T cell receptor beta chain appeared once. A COVID-19 case was met by exposed participants within 2 weeks before study entry. Germline CDR1 KGHSH, CDR2 LQKENI. The CDR3 loop spans 16 amino acids. Germline trimming cut 3 bases from V and 4 bases from J; bases unmatched to any gene: 5. The source of the sample is a study of blood T cell repertoires in COVID-19. The overall study: Researchers got acute and convalescent COVID-19 samples from the United States, Italy and Spain.

Assay: immunoSEQ multiplex PCR; the TCRdb copy retains only in-frame clones and omits some. The sample consists of hundreds of thousands of clones, 85% of them appearing once. The sequenced sample was PBMCs or T cells enriched from blood (not recorded which). The TCR sequence derives from a young woman who had been exposed to COVID-19. V gene TRBV18 combines with J gene TRBJ2-2, with 10 bases fitting TRBD1. The CDR3 sequence is CASSPPGQGITGELFF. The CDR3 DNA reads TGTGCCAGCTCACCCCCGGGACAGGGGATCACCGGGGAGCTGTTTTTT.